The source of this T cell receptor beta chain is a study of shared clonotypes between healthy human individuals. Genomic DNA per cell subset filled all wells of several immunoSEQ plates. Assay used: immunoSEQ multiplex PCR; TCRdb lists only in-frame clones, some missing. In the table there are millions of clones, around 90% of which are singletons. The germline CDR1 and CDR2 sequences are SGHDN and FVKESK. This CDR3 contains 14 residues. The V segment lost 4 bases and the J segment 6 bases; nucleotides outside the gene matches: 7. The clonotype comes from a man younger than 35 in good health. Sequencing input: naive CD4+ T cells sorted from blood. This sample's subset: CD45RA+ positively selected. The chain links TRBV14 to TRBJ2-3; TRBD2 agrees at 7 bases. The CDR3 reads CASSRLGGSDTQYF. CDR3 in DNA: TGTGCCAGCAGCCGACTGGGGGGGTCCGATACGCAGTATTTT.